This T cell receptor (beta chain) was sequenced during a study of CD8 T cells in ankylosing spondylitis. Study results and limitations: Enrichment of disease-linked clones was reportedly significant in matched ankylosing spondylitis synovial fluid.

Quantitative barcoded 5'-RACE was used to prepare TCR beta libraries. TCRdb reprocessed the 5' RACE reads via MiXCR and lists one record per CDR3 protein. The sample carries about 150,000 distinct CDR3 sequences, around 10% recorded once. This clonotype was recorded many times. The antigen is unknown. This CDR3 has 15 residues. Trimming took 5 bases from V and 6 from J, leaving 16 bases between them. The receptor was derived from a female donor with ankylosing spondylitis or in good health (not recorded which). Sequenced: blood, either unsorted or a sorted T cell fraction (not recorded which). The V call is TRBV12-3 or TRBV12-4, the J call TRBJ1-4; D is undetermined. CDR3 sequence: CASSPGEGGHEKLFF. The DNA for the CDR3 is TGTGCCAGCAGTCCCGGGGAGGGCGGTCATGAAAAACTGTTTTTT.